The 5 T cell receptor beta chains below were found in one sample sequenced in a study of technical replicates of blood from a few donors. The repertoire was sequenced with immunoSEQ multiplex PCR; TCRdb's copy has only in-frame clones and lacks some. The profile shows just over 60,000 clones, roughly 86% of them singletons. Sequenced input: PBMCs. The source is a human donor in good health. Some clones in this sample may be carry-over from other donors' samples.

This chain joins TRBV4-1 and TRBJ2-2, with D maybe TRBD2 (6 bases). The germline V gene has CDR1 MGHRA and CDR2 YSYEKL. The CDR3 is made up of 16 amino acids. Trimming took off 2 bases at V and 5 bases at J, with 15 bases between the two ends. CDR3 coding DNA: TGCGCCAGCAGCCAAAGGAACGGCGGGGAAACCGGGGAGCTGTTTTTT. Its translation: CASSQRNGGETGELFF.

The rearrangement links TRBV5-4 to TRBJ2-5; D is uncertain. Between the trimmed V and J ends, which lost 5 bases and 0 bases, there was a span of 5 bases. There are 12 residues in the CDR3. Looked up from germline, CDR1 is SGHNT and CDR2 is YYREEE (reference sequence). The CDR3 DNA follows: TGTGCCAGCAGAGAGGACCAAGAGACCCAGTACTTC. This gives the protein CASREDQETQYF.

In this sample, this clone turned up once. The gene calls are TRBV11-3 and TRBJ2-2; D not certain. CDR3 length: 11 amino acids. V lost 5 bases, J lost 5 bases, and 3 bases lay in between. Germline loops: CDR1 SGHNT, CDR2 YENEEA. The CDR3 bases are TGTGCCAGCAGCCCAACCGGGGAGCTGTTTTTT. Protein: CASSPTGELFF.

The chain has TRBV2 and TRBJ1-2, with D perhaps TRBD1 (6 bases). Germline V gene data show CDR1 as SNHLY and CDR2 as FYNNEI. CDR3 size: 13 residues. The V and J ends lost 6 bases and 2 bases respectively, with 10 bases between them. The CDR3, as DNA: TGTGCCAGCAGGCCGGACAGCAACTATGGCTACACCTTC. Translating gives CASRPDSNYGYTF.

The chain employs TRBV5-6 and TRBJ1-5; 8 bases are shared with TRBD1. V gave up 0 bases and J gave up 6 bases; unmatched junction bases: 5. CDR3 length: 15 residues. The germline CDR1 and CDR2 sequences are SGHDT and YYEEEE. CDR3 sequence: CASSLAQGAGQPQHF. For the CDR3, the DNA is TGTGCCAGCAGCTTGGCTCAGGGGGCGGGTCAGCCCCAGCATTTT.